This entry lists 15 T cell receptor beta chains sequenced from one sample in a study of brain metastases from non-small cell lung cancer. Some clones are missing from TCRdb's copy, which holds only in-frame ones; the method was immunoSEQ multiplex PCR. The data show 5,800 or so clones, approximately 80% seen once. Sequencing input: primary lung tumor tissue. The receptor source for this set is a donor aged 40 or older with non-small cell lung cancer.

The J gene is TRBJ2-1, the V gene TRBV6-5; TRBD2 might be the D (5 bases). The CDR3 has 12 residues. The germline V gene encodes CDR1 MNHEY and CDR2 SVGAGI. Trimming cost V 6 bases and J 9 bases, with 12 bases left between them. CDR3 sequence reads: CASRDFRGEQFF. For the CDR3, the DNA is TGTGCCAGCAGGGATTTCCGGGGTGAGCAGTTCTTC.

This chain connects TRBV19 to TRBJ1-1; maybe TRBD1 (6 bases). The V end was cut by 5 bases, the J end by 7 bases, with 14 bases between. CDR3 size: 13 residues. The germline V gene encodes CDR1 LNHDA and CDR2 SQIVND (reference sequence). Here the CDR3 reads CASSLRPDSEAFF. CDR3 coding DNA: TGTGCCAGTAGTCTTAGACCGGACAGTGAAGCTTTCTTT.

The chain has TRBV7-9 and TRBJ1-1, with a possible D match to TRBD1 (6 bases). Looked up from germline, CDR1 is SEHNR and CDR2 is FQNEAQ (reference sequence). With 5 bases removed from V and 4 bases from J, the gap between germline ends came to 14 bases. The CDR3 consists of 14 residues. The CDR3 nucleotides are TGTGCCAGCAGCCCTACAAAAGGGGGCACTGAAGCTTTCTTT. This sequence encodes CASSPTKGGTEAFF.

The chain employs TRBV7-2 and TRBJ1-2; TRBD1 matches at 9 bases. Germline trimming cut 2 bases from V and 8 bases from J; bases unmatched to any gene: 6. The CDR3 runs to 14 residues. Germline CDR1 SGHTA, CDR2 FQGNSA. The CDR3 DNA reads TGTGCCAGCAGCTTAAGTGGGGACAGGGAAGGCTACACCTTC. Translating it yields CASSLSGDREGYTF.

This clone was counted a single time. The J gene is TRBJ1-1, the V gene TRBV30; 7 nucleotides match TRBD1. The ends lost 3 bases at V and 5 bases at J; junction bases unmatched: 6. The CDR3 covers 13 residues. Per germline, CDR1 GTSNPN and CDR2 SVGIG (reference sequence). CDR3 amino acids: CAWSYRGSTEAFF. The CDR3, as DNA: TGTGCCTGGAGCTACAGGGGTTCGACTGAAGCTTTCTTT.

This chain joins TRBV24-1 and TRBJ2-3; 9 bases match TRBD1. From germline, CDR1 is KGHDR and CDR2 SFDVKD. V shed 4 bases, J shed 2 bases, and the junction held 6 bases outside the gene matches. The CDR3 contains 16 residues. The CDR3 reads CATSDPGQGTTDTQYF. Here the CDR3 DNA reads TGTGCCACCAGTGACCCAGGACAGGGGACCACAGATACGCAGTATTTT.

This clone was counted a single time. V gene TRBV4-1 combines with J gene TRBJ2-2; D is unresolved. The CDR3 extends over 14 amino acids. V gave up 1 base and J gave up 2 bases, with 5 bases separating them. Germline CDR1 MGHRA, CDR2 YSYEKL. CDR3 protein: CASSQAKNTGELFF. DNA for the CDR3: TGCGCCAGCAGCCAAGCTAAAAACACCGGGGAGCTGTTTTTT.

The chain uses TRBV5-8 and TRBJ2-2; D unclear. This CDR3 is 16 amino acids long. Trimming shortened V by 2 bases and J by 0 bases, and 11 bases separated the two germline ends. In germline, CDR1 is SGHTS, CDR2 YDEGEE. The CDR3 DNA sequence: TGTGCCAGCAGCTTCATCAAGATCGCGAACACCGGGGAGCTGTTTTTT. This gives the protein CASSFIKIANTGELFF.

The chain employs TRBV28 and TRBJ1-1, with D tentatively TRBD1 (5 bases). The CDR3 runs to 14 residues. Germline V gives CDR1 MDHEN, CDR2 SYDVKM. Trimming removed 3 bases from V and 5 bases from J, with 13 bases in between. This CDR3 reads CASSFGLRTTEAFF. The CDR3 DNA sequence: TGTGCCAGCAGTTTCGGGTTGAGGACAACTGAAGCTTTCTTT.

V is TRBV28 and J is TRBJ2-1; tentative D call: TRBD2 (5 bases). The CDR3 sequence is 14 residues long. The germline CDR1 and CDR2 sequences are MDHEN and SYDVKM. The V gene lost 5 bases and the J gene lost 7 bases, with 15 bases spanning the gap. CDR3 bases: TGTGCCAGCAGTCCAGTTACGAGGGTAAATGAGCAGTTCTTC. It specifies CASSPVTRVNEQFF.

The J gene is TRBJ2-1, the V gene TRBV3-1 (or the pseudogene TRBV3-2); tentative D call: TRBD1 (5 bases). This CDR3 has 15 residues. Germline CDR1 reads LGHDT; CDR2 reads YNNKEL (reference sequence). V lost 4 bases to trimming and J lost 2 bases, with 12 bases between them. DNA for the CDR3: TGTGCCAGCAGCCTAGTGTGGGGCCCCTACAATGAGCAGTTCTTC. Translated: CASSLVWGPYNEQFF.

The chain uses TRBV5-5 and TRBJ2-1, with 7 positions matching TRBD1. Germline V gene data show CDR1 as SGHKS and CDR2 as YYEKEE (reference sequence). V lost 0 bases and J lost 7; bases outside the gene matches: 7. The CDR3 covers 15 residues. The CDR3 nucleotides read TGTGCCAGCAGCTTGGTGGGGACAGAGTGGAATGAGCAGTTCTTC. Translated: CASSLVGTEWNEQFF.

The chain carries TRBV5-1 and TRBJ2-5; TRBD1 agrees at 9 bases. The V gene end was trimmed by 4 bases and the J gene end by 5 bases; junction bases not matched to a gene: 6. Germline CDR1 SGHRS, CDR2 YFSETQ. This CDR3 comprises 14 residues. Here the CDR3 reads CASSTGQGRETQYF. The CDR3 DNA reads as TGCGCCAGCAGCACGGGACAGGGACGCGAGACCCAGTACTTC.

This clone was detected only a few times. Distinct nucleotide sequences in the sample also encode this CDR3. The J gene is TRBJ1-1, the V gene TRBV20-1; a weak D match, TRBD1 (5 bases). The length of the CDR3 is 14 residues. Germline V gene sequence: CDR1 DFQATT, CDR2 SNEGSKA (reference sequence). Trimming shortened V by 3 bases and J by 3 bases, and 14 bases separated the two germline ends. The CDR3 DNA is TGCAGTGCTAGTCCCGGGACGGGATACACTGAAGCTTTCTTT. As protein: CSASPGTGYTEAFF.

This chain uses TRBV28 with TRBJ1-5, with 8 bases identical to TRBD1. Trimming removed 6 bases from V and 0 bases from J; junction bases left unmatched: 4. This CDR3 region has 15 residues. Per the germline V gene, CDR1 is MDHEN and CDR2 is SYDVKM. CDR3 DNA: TGTGCCAGCAGGACAGGGGCGTATAGCAATCAGCCCCAGCATTTT. This codes for CASRTGAYSNQPQHF.